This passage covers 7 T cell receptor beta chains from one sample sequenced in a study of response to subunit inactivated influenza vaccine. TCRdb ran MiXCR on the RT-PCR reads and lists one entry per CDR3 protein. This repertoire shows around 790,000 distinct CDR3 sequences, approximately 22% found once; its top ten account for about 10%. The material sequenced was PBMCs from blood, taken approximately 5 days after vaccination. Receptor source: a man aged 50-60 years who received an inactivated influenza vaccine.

CDR3 loop: CASSYLAGGNNEQYF. For the CDR3, the DNA is TGTGCCAGCAGTTACCTAGCGGGAGGGAACAACGAGCAGTACTTC. The V gene is TRBV6-5, the J gene TRBJ2-7; 12 bases fit TRBD2. CDR3 length: 15 amino acids. With 2 bases clipped from V and 5 bases from J, the junction kept 4 bases outside the gene matches. Germline CDR1 reads MNHEY; CDR2 reads SVGAGI.

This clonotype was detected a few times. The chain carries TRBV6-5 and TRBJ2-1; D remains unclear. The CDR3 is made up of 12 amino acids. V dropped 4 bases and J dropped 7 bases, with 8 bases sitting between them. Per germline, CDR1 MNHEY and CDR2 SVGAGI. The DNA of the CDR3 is TGTGCCAGCAGTTCCCAGTTGAATGAGCAGTTCTTC. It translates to CASSSQLNEQFF.

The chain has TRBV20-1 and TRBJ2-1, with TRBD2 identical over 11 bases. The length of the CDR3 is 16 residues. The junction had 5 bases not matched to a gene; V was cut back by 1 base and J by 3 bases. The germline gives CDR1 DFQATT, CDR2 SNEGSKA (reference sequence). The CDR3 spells CSARVGLAGGYNEQFF. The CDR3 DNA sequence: TGCAGTGCTAGAGTGGGGCTAGCGGGGGGCTACAATGAGCAGTTCTTC.

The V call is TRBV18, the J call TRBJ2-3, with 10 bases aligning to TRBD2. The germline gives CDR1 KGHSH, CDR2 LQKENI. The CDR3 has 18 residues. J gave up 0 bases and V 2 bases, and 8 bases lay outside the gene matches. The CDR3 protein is CASSPVVAGGLSTDTQYF. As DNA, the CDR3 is TGTGCCAGCTCACCAGTAGTAGCGGGGGGCCTAAGCACAGATACGCAGTATTTT.

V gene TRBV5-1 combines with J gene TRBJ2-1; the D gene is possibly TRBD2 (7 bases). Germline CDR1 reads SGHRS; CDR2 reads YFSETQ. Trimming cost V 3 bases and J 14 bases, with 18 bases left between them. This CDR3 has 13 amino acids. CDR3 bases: TGCGCCAGCAGCTCTGAAGGGGGGGGTTGGGAGTTCTTC. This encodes CASSSEGGGWEFF.

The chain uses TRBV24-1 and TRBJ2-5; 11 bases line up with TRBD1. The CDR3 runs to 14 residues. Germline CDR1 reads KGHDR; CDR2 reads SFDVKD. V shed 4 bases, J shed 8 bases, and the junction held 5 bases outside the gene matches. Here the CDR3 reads CATSDPGTGGTQYF. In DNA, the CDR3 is TGTGCCACCAGTGACCCCGGGACAGGGGGAACCCAGTACTTC.

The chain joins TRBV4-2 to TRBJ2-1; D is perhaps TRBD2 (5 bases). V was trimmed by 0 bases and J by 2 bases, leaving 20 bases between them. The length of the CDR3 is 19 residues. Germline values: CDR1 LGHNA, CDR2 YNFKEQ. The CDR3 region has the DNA TGTGCCAGCAGCCAAGAAGCTCTAAGGCCTAGCCCTACCTACAATGAGCAGTTCTTC. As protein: CASSQEALRPSPTYNEQFF.